The present entry profiles one T cell receptor (beta chain) with its context. What it binds is not known. These data originate in a study of cytomegalovirus exposure and HLA in healthy donors. Study as a whole: Ancestry clustering placed about 86% of approximately 420 genotyped donors in the Caucasian-associated cluster.

CDR3 length equals 14 residues. V lost 5 bases, J lost 7 bases, and 17 bases lay in between. Germline V gene sequence: CDR1 LNHNV, CDR2 YYDKDF (reference sequence). The PCR contained 60 Vbeta and 13 Jbeta primers. Profiled with immunoSEQ multiplex PCR; TCRdb holds only in-frame clones, not every one. The sample includes 95,000 to 110,000 clones, 73% of them seen just once. The study's findings and limits: It was likely that a cluster of highly shared sequence variants was a sequencing artifact. Later on, an analysis showed TCR association rates differing by HLA locus, with DRB1 the most and HLA-C the fewest.

The chain employs TRBV15 and TRBJ1-1, with D perhaps matching TRBD1 (6 bases). Input material: PBMCs. The source is a man aged 25-45 years in good health and CMV-seronegative. Here the CDR3 reads CATSPDRGHGEAFF. The CDR3 nucleotides read TGTGCCACCAGCCCCGACCGGGGACATGGTGAAGCTTTCTTT.